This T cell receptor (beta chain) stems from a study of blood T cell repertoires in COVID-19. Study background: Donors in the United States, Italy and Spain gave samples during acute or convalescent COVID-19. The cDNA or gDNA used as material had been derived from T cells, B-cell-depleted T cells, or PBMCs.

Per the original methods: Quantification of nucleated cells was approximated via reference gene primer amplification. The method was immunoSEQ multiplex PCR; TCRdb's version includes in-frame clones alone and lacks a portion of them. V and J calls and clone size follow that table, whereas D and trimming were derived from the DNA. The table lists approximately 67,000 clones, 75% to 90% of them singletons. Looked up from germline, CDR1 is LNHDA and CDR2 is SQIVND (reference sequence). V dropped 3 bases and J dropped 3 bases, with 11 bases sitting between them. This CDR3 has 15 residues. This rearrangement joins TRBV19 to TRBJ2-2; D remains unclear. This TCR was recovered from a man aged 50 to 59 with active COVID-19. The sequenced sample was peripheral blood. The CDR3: CASSITIRDTGELFF. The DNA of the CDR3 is TGTGCCAGTAGTATTACTATCCGGGACACCGGGGAGCTGTTTTTT.